Presented here are 27 T cell receptor beta chains from one specimen sequenced in a study of blood T cell repertoires in COVID-19. Profiled with immunoSEQ multiplex PCR; TCRdb holds only in-frame clones, not every one. The sample lists about 150,000 clones, around 82% occurring once. The specimen was peripheral blood. The origin of the receptors is a man aged 55 to 70 with COVID-19, enrolled during active disease.

This clone was detected a few times. This rearrangement joins TRBV3-1 (or the pseudogene TRBV3-2) to TRBJ2-7, with D possibly TRBD1 on 5 matching bases. V shed 3 bases and J shed 3 bases, with 12 bases lying between them. The CDR3 is made up of 14 amino acids. The germline gives CDR1 LGHDT, CDR2 YNNKEL (reference sequence). The CDR3 bases are TGTGCCAGCAGCCAGGGGCAGGCGGTCTACGAGCAGTACTTC. Amino acid sequence: CASSQGQAVYEQYF.

V gene TRBV6-4 combines with J gene TRBJ2-3; 11 nucleotides line up with TRBD2. This CDR3 contains 16 residues. Germline V gene sequence: CDR1 MRHNA, CDR2 SNTAGT. The trim removed 2 bases at V and 2 bases at J, leaving 3 bases unmatched. The CDR3 loop reads CASSDISGRATDTQYF. The CDR3 coding sequence is TGTGCCAGCAGTGACATTAGCGGGAGGGCCACAGATACGCAGTATTTT.

This sequence joins TRBV7-2 and TRBJ2-7; 9 nucleotides line up with TRBD2. V trimming: 4 bases; J trimming: 2 bases; junction bases outside the gene matches: 6. The CDR3 covers 15 residues. Looked up from germline, CDR1 is SGHTA and CDR2 is FQGNSA. CDR3 nucleotide sequence: TGTGCCAGCAGCTCGCTAGCGGGGACGCCCTACGAGCAGTACTTC. Translation: CASSSLAGTPYEQYF.

CDR3 sequence: CASSQEFGVNEAFF. The CDR3 nucleotides are TGCGCCAGCAGCCAAGAGTTCGGGGTGAATGAAGCTTTCTTT. The V call is TRBV4-1, the J call TRBJ1-1; no reliable D call. Deletions cut 0 bases from V and 7 bases from J, with 12 bases between. The V gene's germline CDR1 is MGHRA and CDR2 YSYEKL. This CDR3 has 14 amino acids.

This clone has a handful of counts. The chain employs TRBV18 and TRBJ1-1, with no clear D. Germline CDR1 and CDR2: KGHSH and LQKENI. The CDR3 is 13 residues long. V lost 3 bases and J 6 bases, leaving 11 bases between the germline ends. CDR3: CASSPSGNSEAFF. The CDR3 DNA sequence: TGTGCCAGCTCACCTTCAGGTAACTCTGAAGCTTTCTTT.

The J gene is TRBJ2-1, the V gene TRBV7-8; 8 bases line up with TRBD2. Germline V CDR1 and CDR2: SGHVS, FQNEAQ. J lost 6 bases, V lost 5 bases, and 6 bases had no gene match. The CDR3 is 14 amino acids. Written as DNA, the CDR3 is TGTGCCAGCAGCATAGACGGGGGGGGCAATGAGCAGTTCTTC. Amino acids: CASSIDGGGNEQFF.

The chain couples TRBV7-9 to TRBJ2-7; 14 positions match TRBD2. The CDR3 totals 14 residues. The J segment lost 3 bases and the V segment lost 8 bases, leaving 3 bases of the junction unmatched. Germline V gives CDR1 SEHNR, CDR2 FQNEAQ (reference sequence). CDR3 in DNA: TGTGCCAGCGACGGGACTAGCGGGGGCTACGAGCAGTACTTC. Protein sequence: CASDGTSGGYEQYF.

The CDR3 is CASSYFRGTLYEQYF. The DNA of the CDR3 is TGTGCCAGCAGCTATTTCCGGGGAACCCTCTACGAGCAGTACTTC. The chain joins TRBV11-1 to TRBJ2-7, with TRBD2 as a possible D gene (5 bases). Germline V lookup: CDR1 SGHAT, CDR2 FQDESV (reference sequence). Trimming took 4 bases from V and 3 from J, leaving 16 bases between them. This CDR3 is 15 amino acids long. Looking up the rest from reference TRBV11-1 and TRBJ2-7 gives the full variable domain: EAEVAQSPRYKITEKSQAVAFWCDPISGHATLYWYRQILGQGPELLVQFQDESVVDDSQLPKDRFSAERLKGVDSTLKIQPAELGDSAMYLCASSYFRGTLYEQYFGPGTRLTVT.

The chain joins TRBV13 to TRBJ1-2; 8 bases are shared with TRBD1. The CDR3 sequence is 14 residues long. Germline loops: CDR1 PRHDT, CDR2 FYEKMQ (reference sequence). V dropped 5 bases and J dropped 4; count of bases not matched to a gene: 6. The CDR3 nucleotides are TGTGCCAGCAGCCCGCGGACAGGGTTCTATGGCTACACCTTC. As protein: CASSPRTGFYGYTF.

The chain combines TRBV18 with TRBJ2-5; 8 bases fit TRBD1. CDR1 is KGHSH and CDR2 is LQKENI in the germline V gene. The CDR3 contains 16 residues. After removal of 0 bases from V and 4 bases from J, the junction contained 7 bases not matched to a gene. The CDR3 DNA follows: TGTGCCAGCTCACCACCAACTGGGACAGGTGGAGAGACCCAGTACTTC. It encodes CASSPPTGTGGETQYF.

This clone was seen a few times. The genes are TRBV12-3 or TRBV12-4 and TRBJ1-1; D remains unclear. The length of the CDR3 is 13 residues. Trimming took off 4 bases at V and 1 base at J, with 7 bases between the two ends. In DNA form, the CDR3 reads TGTGCCAGCAGTTCCACATGGAACACTGAAGCTTTCTTT. This gives the protein CASSSTWNTEAFF.

The chain couples TRBV2 to TRBJ2-5, with 8 positions matching TRBD1. J gave up 4 bases and V 8 bases, and 3 bases lay outside the gene matches. The CDR3 is 12 amino acids. Germline CDR1 reads SNHLY; CDR2 reads FYNNEI. The CDR3 bases are TGTGCCAGCGGACAGGGAGGAGAGACCCAGTACTTC. Amino acid sequence: CASGQGGETQYF. The entire variable domain, with the rest obtained from reference TRBV2 and TRBJ2-5, is as follows: EPEVTQTPSHQVTQMGQEVILRCVPISNHLYFYWYRQILGQKVEFLVSFYNNEISEKSEIFDDQFSVERPDGSNFTLKIRSTKLEDSAMYFCASGQGGETQYFGPGTRLLVL.

The chain joins TRBV5-1 to TRBJ2-7; 7 bases align to TRBD2. The germline V gene encodes CDR1 SGHRS and CDR2 YFSETQ. The V gene end was trimmed by 1 base and the J gene end by 7 bases; junction bases not matched to a gene: 5. CDR3 length: 13 residues. This CDR3 reads CASSLLGEGEQYF. CDR3 in DNA: TGCGCCAGCAGCTTGTTAGGGGAGGGGGAGCAGTACTTC.

The chain combines TRBV6-2 or TRBV6-3 with TRBJ1-1; D is perhaps TRBD1 (5 bases). The CDR3 length is 15 residues. CDR1 and CDR2 (germline): MNHEY, SVGEGT. V shed 4 bases and J shed 1 base, with 13 bases lying between them. The CDR3 spells CASSSPFTGNTEAFF. CDR3 nucleotide sequence: TGTGCCAGCAGTTCCCCATTTACAGGGAACACTGAAGCTTTCTTT.

This sequence joins TRBV12-3 or TRBV12-4 and TRBJ2-7; a weak D match, TRBD1 (6 bases). V was clipped by 6 bases and J by 5 bases, with 11 bases between them. CDR3 length: 12 residues. CDR3 sequence (DNA): TGTGCCAGCAGAGTTTGGGGGCACGAGCAGTACTTC. Its translation is CASRVWGHEQYF.

This clone was picked up one time. This sample includes further DNA sequences coding for the same CDR3. This CDR3 is CASSLVLGELFF. The CDR3 DNA sequence: TGTGCCAGCAGCTTAGTTCTCGGGGAGCTGTTTTTT. The chain links TRBV11-3 to TRBJ2-2; no clear D. Germline values: CDR1 SGHNT, CDR2 YENEEA. The CDR3 is 12 amino acids. Trimming stripped 1 base from V and 7 bases from J, with 4 bases between.

V and J are TRBV5-1 and TRBJ2-7, with TRBD1 matching 9 bases. Germline lookup yields CDR1 SGHRS and CDR2 YFSETQ. Trimming took 4 bases from V and 1 from J; bases not matched to a gene: 9. The CDR3 runs 16 residues. The CDR3 here is CASSLASGTGSYEQYF. CDR3 coding DNA: TGCGCCAGCAGCCTCGCTTCCGGGACAGGGTCCTACGAGCAGTACTTC.

This chain connects TRBV11-2 to TRBJ1-1; D uncertain. V was clipped by 0 bases and J by 1 base, with 9 bases between them. Germline V lookup: CDR1 SGHAT, CDR2 FQNNGV. The length of the CDR3 is 15 residues. Written as DNA, the CDR3 is TGTGCCAGCAGCTTAGATGGGCCGGCGAACACTGAAGCTTTCTTT. This codes for CASSLDGPANTEAFF.

The CDR3 is CASSLGQGQGYTF. As DNA, the CDR3 is TGTGCCAGCAGTTTAGGCCAGGGGCAAGGCTACACCTTC. The V gene is TRBV27, the J gene TRBJ1-2; a weak D match, TRBD1 (6 bases). With 2 bases removed from V and 8 bases from J, the gap between germline ends came to 12 bases. In germline, CDR1 is MNHEY, CDR2 SMNVEV (reference sequence). The CDR3 consists of 13 residues.

This clone has a single count. V usage is TRBV6-2 or TRBV6-3 and J usage is TRBJ1-5; a weak D match, TRBD1 (5 bases). Trimming left V 2 bases short and J 1 base short, with 12 bases between. This CDR3 is 16 amino acids long. Germline V CDR1 and CDR2: MNHEY, SVGEGT. CDR3 sequence: CASSYGGRASNQPQHF. CDR3 nucleotide sequence: TGTGCCAGCAGTTACGGTGGCAGGGCGAGCAATCAGCCCCAGCATTTT.

The chain carries TRBV7-2 and TRBJ2-3, with 7 nucleotides matching TRBD1. This CDR3 comprises 16 residues. CDR1 SGHTA and CDR2 FQGNSA come from the germline V gene. Germline trimming cut 1 base from V and 4 bases from J; bases unmatched to any gene: 8. The CDR3 is CASSLEVLQGADTQYF. CDR3 in DNA: TGTGCCAGCAGCTTAGAAGTTTTGCAGGGGGCAGATACGCAGTATTTT.

V gene TRBV3-1 (or the pseudogene TRBV3-2) combines with J gene TRBJ1-1, with 8 bases aligning to TRBD1. V lost 1 base and J lost 1; bases outside the gene matches: 8. Per germline, CDR1 LGHDT and CDR2 YNNKEL (reference sequence). The CDR3 runs 17 residues. The CDR3 DNA is TGTGCCAGCAGCCAAGGCGACAGGGGCATATCGAACACTGAAGCTTTCTTT. Protein: CASSQGDRGISNTEAFF.

The gene calls are TRBV9 and TRBJ2-1; 10 nucleotides line up with TRBD2. The CDR3 is 14 residues long. Germline V gene data show CDR1 as SGDLS and CDR2 as YYNGEE. Trimming cost V 1 base and J 9 bases; bases outside gene matches: 4. The DNA of the CDR3 is TGTGCCAGCAGCGTAACCAGCGGGAGGGGTGAGCAGTTCTTC. It translates to CASSVTSGRGEQFF.

In this sample, this clone turned up a few times. The J gene is TRBJ2-2, the V gene TRBV6-5; possibly TRBD2 for D (6 bases). The CDR3 totals 15 residues. Per germline, CDR1 MNHEY and CDR2 SVGAGI. Trimming removed 6 bases from V and 6 bases from J, with 17 bases in between. In nucleotides, the CDR3 is TGTGCCAGCAGACAACTAGCTACGGGGTCCGGGGAGCTGTTTTTT. It is translated as CASRQLATGSGELFF.

The rearrangement links TRBV7-2 to TRBJ2-3, with a possible D match to TRBD2 (7 bases). V lost 6 bases and J 5 bases, leaving 18 bases between the germline ends. The CDR3 sequence is 15 residues long. The germline gives CDR1 SGHTA, CDR2 FQGNSA. The CDR3 loop reads CASSPKGGGVDTQYF. CDR3 sequence (DNA): TGTGCCAGCAGTCCTAAAGGGGGAGGGGTAGATACGCAGTATTTT.

The chain links TRBV5-6 to TRBJ1-1, with 10 bases matching TRBD1. The J segment lost 0 bases and the V segment lost 2 bases, leaving 4 bases of the junction unmatched. The CDR3 loop spans 16 amino acids. Germline V lookup: CDR1 SGHDT, CDR2 YYEEEE. CDR3 nucleotide sequence: TGTGCCAGCAGCTTTCGGACAGGGGGGATGAACACTGAAGCTTTCTTT. This sequence encodes CASSFRTGGMNTEAFF.

V is TRBV29-1 and J is TRBJ1-1, with D possibly matching TRBD1 (6 bases). V lost 5 bases and J 6 bases, leaving 19 bases between the germline ends. Germline V gene data show CDR1 as SQVTM and CDR2 as ANQGSEA. CDR3 size: 14 residues. The CDR3 protein is CSVTAAGGASEAFF. The CDR3 coding sequence is TGCAGCGTTACCGCGGCGGGGGGCGCCTCTGAAGCTTTCTTT.